This TCR beta chain was found in a study of T-cell reconstitution after alpha-beta-depleted transplantation in children. About this clonotype: Its antigen remains unidentified.

Trimming cost V 5 bases and J 0 bases; bases outside gene matches: 16. Germline V gene sequence: CDR1 LNHDA, CDR2 SQIVND (reference sequence). The CDR3 runs to 21 residues. Library preparation (for TCRbeta) was performed with unique molecular identifiers. TCRdb reanalysed the PCR reads using MiXCR and keeps one entry per CDR3 protein. The data hold roughly 340,000 distinct CDR3 sequences, with roughly 16% observed a single time. The study's findings and limits: Some patients showed high day-60 TCRbeta diversity, which derived from surviving recipient T cells and thymic progenitors. Reported findings indicate that, about two months after transplant, alpha-beta T cells came from several hundred expanded clones, which were derived from non-depleted graft cells. It was newly produced T cells that mostly accounted for T-cell counts and diversity one year after transplant.

This chain links TRBV19 with TRBJ2-1; 13 bases are shared with TRBD2. This TCR was recovered from a male patient aged 2 to 10 who had a stem cell transplant for acute lymphoblastic leukemia, so the T cells may come from the graft donor. Sample: PBMCs, mostly from graft donor cells, taken 360 days after TCRalphabeta/CD19-depleted stem cell transplant. The CDR3 DNA reads TGTGCCAGTAGTCAGAGACTAGCGGGAGGTCTGTTGCGTAGCTCCTACAATGAGCAGTTCTTC. Amino acid sequence: CASSQRLAGGLLRSSYNEQFF.